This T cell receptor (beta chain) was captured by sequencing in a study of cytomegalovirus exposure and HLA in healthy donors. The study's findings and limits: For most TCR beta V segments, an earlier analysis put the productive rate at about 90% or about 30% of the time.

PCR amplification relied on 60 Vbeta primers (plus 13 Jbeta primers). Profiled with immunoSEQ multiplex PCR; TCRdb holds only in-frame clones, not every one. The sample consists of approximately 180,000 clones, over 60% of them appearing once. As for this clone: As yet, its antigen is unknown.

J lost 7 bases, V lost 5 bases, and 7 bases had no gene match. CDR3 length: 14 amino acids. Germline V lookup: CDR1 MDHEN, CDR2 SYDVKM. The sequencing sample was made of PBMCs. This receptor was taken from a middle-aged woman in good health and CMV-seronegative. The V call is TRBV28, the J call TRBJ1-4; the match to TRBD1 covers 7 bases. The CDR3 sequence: CASSPTGESEKLFF. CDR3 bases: TGTGCCAGCAGTCCTACAGGGGAGAGTGAAAAACTGTTTTTT.